These 15 T cell receptor beta chains were sequenced from one sample in a study of blood T cells in healthy people across ages. A second roughly 6 to 11 cycle PCR used barcoded and J-beta primers. TCRdb used MiXCR to reprocess the 5' RACE reads, holding one entry per CDR3 protein. The sample records fewer than 800,000 distinct CDR3 sequences, roughly 32% being singletons. The sequencing sample was made of blood. These TCRs come from a woman over 75 in good health.

In this sample, this clonotype turned up a few times. J is TRBJ1-1 and V is TRBV5-6, with TRBD1 as a possible D gene (5 bases). The CDR3 contains 15 residues. The germline CDR1 and CDR2 sequences are SGHDT and YYEEEE. V was cut by 2 bases and J by 0 bases, with 11 bases left in between. The CDR3 region has the DNA TGTGCCAGCAGCTTACCGGAGGGGCTGAACACTGAAGCTTTCTTT. It translates to CASSLPEGLNTEAFF.

On this clonotype itself: A much bigger clone sits one base away, suggesting this may be a read error. This chain uses TRBV7-3 with TRBJ1-4; possible D gene TRBD1, 6 bases. Germline V gives CDR1 SGHTA, CDR2 FQGTGA. The CDR3 spans 16 residues. The CDR3 DNA reads TGTGCCAGCAGCTTAACAGGGGGGTCAACTAGTGAAAAACTGTTTTTT. As protein: CASSLTGGSTSEKLFF. Using reference TRBV7-3 and TRBJ1-4 for the parts outside the CDR3, the full variable domain is GAGVSQTPSNKVTEKGKYVELRCDPISGHTALYWYRQSLGQGPEFLIYFQGTGAADDSGLPNDRFFAVRPEGSVSTLKIQRTERGDSAVYLCASSLTGGSTSEKLFFGSGTQLSVL.

This sequence joins TRBV15 and TRBJ2-1; D remains unclear. The germline V gene has CDR1 LNHNV and CDR2 YYDKDF (reference sequence). Trimming stripped 0 bases from V and 13 bases from J, with 13 bases between. The CDR3 is 13 residues long. CDR3 sequence: CATSRDLVKTQFF. The CDR3 DNA follows: TGTGCCACCAGCAGAGATCTGGTGAAGACCCAGTTCTTC.

The rearrangement joins TRBV20-1 to TRBJ1-1; D remains ambiguous. Germline values: CDR1 DFQATT, CDR2 SNEGSKA (reference sequence). The CDR3 runs 12 residues. The ends were cut back, 3 bases at V and 2 bases at J, with 7 bases in the middle. Written as DNA, the CDR3 is TGCAGTGCTAGTGCCGTTAACACTGAAGCTTTCTTT. Translation gives CSASAVNTEAFF.

Ten or more counts support this clonotype. This chain uses TRBV5-1 with TRBJ1-2; 8 bases line up with TRBD1. Germline assignment: CDR1 SGHRS and CDR2 YFSETQ. The CDR3 spans 16 residues. With V trimmed by 0 bases and J by 4 bases, 8 bases remained unmatched. CDR3: CASSLAGQGGIYGYTF. The CDR3 coding sequence is TGCGCCAGCAGCTTGGCCGGACAGGGTGGCATCTATGGCTACACCTTC.

CDR3 sequence: CASSPTPTSGGSYEQYF. CDR3 coding DNA: TGCGCCAGCAGCCCAACTCCGACTAGCGGGGGCTCCTACGAGCAGTACTTC. The V gene is TRBV4-1, the J gene TRBJ2-7, with 12 bases aligning to TRBD2. V lost 4 bases, J lost 0 bases, and 7 bases stayed unmatched. This CDR3 is 17 amino acids long. The germline CDR1 and CDR2 sequences are MGHRA and YSYEKL.

This clonotype was detected many times. This chain uses TRBV10-3 with TRBJ1-2, with 9 bases fitting TRBD1. The CDR3 is 13 amino acids. Unmatched junction bases numbered 10, after V lost 10 bases and J lost 7 bases. The germline V gene has CDR1 ENHRY and CDR2 SYGVKD. The CDR3 nucleotides are TGTGCCACGGCCCCGGGACAGGGCTCTGGCTACACCTTC. Amino acid sequence: CATAPGQGSGYTF.

The chain carries TRBV20-1 and TRBJ2-5; D call uncertain. V was pared by 0 bases and J by 3 bases, with 11 bases between. Germline V gives CDR1 DFQATT, CDR2 SNEGSKA (reference sequence). This CDR3 region has 14 residues. Here the CDR3 DNA reads TGCAGTGCTAGAGATTTGCGCGAGGAAGAGACCCAGTACTTC. Encoded protein: CSARDLREEETQYF.

This clonotype was observed at least ten times. The chain employs TRBV7-9 and TRBJ1-2; D might be TRBD1 (5 bases). Germline CDR1 SEHNR, CDR2 FQNEAQ (reference sequence). The ends were cut back, 3 bases at V and 6 bases at J, with 11 bases in the middle. The CDR3 has 13 amino acids. CDR3 protein: CASSFQGWDGYTF. In nucleotides, the CDR3 is TGTGCCAGCAGCTTTCAGGGTTGGGATGGCTACACCTTC. Filled out from reference TRBV7-9 and TRBJ1-2, the complete variable domain reads DTGVSQNPRHKITKRGQNVTFRCDPISEHNRLYWYRQTLGQGPEFLTYFQNEAQLEKSRLLSDRFSAERPKGSFSTLEIQRTEQGDSAMYLCASSFQGWDGYTFGSGTRLTVV.

The chain has TRBV7-8 and TRBJ2-2; 9 bases agree with TRBD1. Per germline, CDR1 SGHVS and CDR2 FQNEAQ. The length of the CDR3 is 15 residues. The ends lost 3 bases at V and 5 bases at J; junction bases unmatched: 4. Here the CDR3 reads CASSLTGTGTGELFF. The CDR3 DNA reads TGTGCCAGCAGCTTGACCGGGACAGGGACCGGGGAGCTGTTTTTT.

A word on this clonotype: A much larger clone sits a single nucleotide away, making a read error possible. J is TRBJ1-2 and V is TRBV6-4; no definite D call. Trimming took 6 bases from V and 3 from J, leaving 14 bases between them. CDR1 is MRHNA, CDR2 SNTAGT, per germline. This CDR3 has 14 amino acids. This chain's CDR3 is CASRAQSVHYGYTF. For the CDR3, the DNA is TGTGCCAGCAGGGCCCAGAGTGTGCACTATGGCTACACCTTC.

The V gene is TRBV19, the J gene TRBJ1-5, with 7 bases lining up with TRBD1. V gave up 5 bases and J gave up 3 bases; unmatched junction bases: 4. Looked up from germline, CDR1 is LNHDA and CDR2 is SQIVND (reference sequence). The CDR3 is made up of 14 amino acids. The CDR3 coding sequence is TGTGCCAGTAGTCTGGGACAGACCAATCAGCCCCAGCATTTT. It translates to CASSLGQTNQPQHF.

This clonotype occurred a few times. The rearrangement joins TRBV28 to TRBJ1-5; D remains ambiguous. Germline CDR1 reads MDHEN; CDR2 reads SYDVKM. With 3 bases removed from V and 1 base from J, the gap between germline ends came to 7 bases. The CDR3 totals 14 residues. The CDR3: CASSLPLSNQPQHF. CDR3 sequence (DNA): TGTGCCAGCAGTTTGCCCTTAAGCAATCAGCCCCAGCATTTT.

Notes on this clonotype: A much more abundant neighbour one base away suggests this may be a read error. This chain uses TRBV27 with TRBJ2-1; either TRBD1 or TRBD2 may supply D (6 bases each). Trimming took 8 bases from V and 6 from J, leaving 23 bases between them. In germline, CDR1 is MNHEY, CDR2 SMNVEV (reference sequence). This CDR3 is built from 16 residues. The CDR3 sequence is CASGFGGRASFNEQFF. The CDR3 DNA sequence: TGTGCCAGCGGCTTTGGGGGGCGGGCTTCTTTCAATGAGCAGTTCTTC.

This clonotype has only a few counts. The chain is built from TRBV7-2 and TRBJ2-2; tentatively, D is TRBD2 (6 bases). Per germline, CDR1 SGHTA and CDR2 FQGNSA. This CDR3 region has 15 residues. The germline V and J ends were trimmed by 4 bases and 4 bases, with 13 bases remaining between them. CDR3 region: CASSSPAGPTGELFF. CDR3 bases: TGTGCCAGCAGCTCTCCTGCGGGGCCCACCGGGGAGCTGTTTTTT.